The clone carrying this TCR beta chain was seen many times. Its target is not known. This record belongs to a study of T cells after posttransplantation cyclophosphamide. This CDR3 comprises 15 residues. In germline, CDR1 is SNHLY, CDR2 FYNNEI. The V end lost 6 bases, the J end lost 5 bases, and 14 bases lay between the germline ends. Study-wide points: Donor CD8+ memory clones often dominated recipient blood repertoires at later times. TRB overlap between skin or GI tissue T cells and blood was limited.

Peripheral blood was collected from the related graft donor on the marrow donation day. Data came from immunoSEQ multiplex PCR; TCRdb stores just in-frame clones and leaves some out. This sample has 36,000 or so clones, each found more than once. The specimen was PBMCs. The receptor was derived from a girl aged 10 to 17 in good health, CMV-negative, and a related stem cell transplant donor. The genes are TRBV2 and TRBJ1-6, with D possibly matching TRBD1 (6 bases). CDR3 protein: CASRWTVLNNSPLHF. CDR3 coding DNA: TGTGCCAGCAGGTGGACAGTTCTTAATAATTCACCCCTCCACTTT.